This section outlines one TCR beta chain sequence together with its context. What it binds is unknown. This sample was included in a study of T cell responses to AZD1222 COVID-19 vaccine. Overall study results and limits: The reported proportion of spike-specific TCRs targeting unmutated variant regions was nearly half. Just six people given AZD1222 tested seropositive at baseline.

V lost 10 bases and J lost 8, with 20 bases in between. CDR3 length: 13 amino acids. The germline gives CDR1 ENHRY, CDR2 SYGVKD. The data were produced by immunoSEQ multiplex PCR, yet TCRdb's version contains in-frame clones alone and is incomplete. The sample records more than 150,000 clones, 94% being singletons. The source of this sequence is an adult in good health. The rearrangement joins TRBV10-3 to TRBJ1-2; D possibly corresponds to TRBD1 (5 bases). Sample: peripheral blood, taken on day 0 of AZD1222 vaccination. In DNA, the CDR3 is TGTGCCAGCCAACCGAGAGGGGCCGAAGGCTACACCTTC. Its translation: CASQPRGAEGYTF.